This TCR beta chain derives from a study of blood T cell repertoires in COVID-19. Assay: immunoSEQ multiplex PCR; the TCRdb copy retains only in-frame clones and omits some. The table has about 480,000 clones, more than 85% seen once. The CDR3 contains 17 residues. Unmatched junction bases numbered 11, after V lost 0 bases and J lost 11 bases. In germline, CDR1 is MNHNS, CDR2 SASEGT. Participant-reported clinical history was the basis for cohort assignment. Donors of Cohort 3 who recovered were those that had two negative PCRs, clearance, or symptom resolution. Sequenced material: PBMCs or T cells enriched from blood (not recorded which). The genes are TRBV6-1 and TRBJ2-7; 15 bases are a match to TRBD2. The sequence derives from a woman in her sixties who had recovered from COVID-19. As DNA, the CDR3 is TGTGCCAGCAGTGAAGCGAGACGAGGACTAGCGGGGGGGGTTAAGTACTTC. It translates to CASSEARRGLAGGVKYF.